Presented here are 26 T cell receptor beta chains from one specimen sequenced in a study of molecular identifiers for immune sequencing clone quantification. TCRdb re-called the PCR reads through MiXCR, storing one row per CDR3 protein. The profile shows around 470,000 distinct CDR3 sequences, about 25% of them singletons. What was sequenced was naive CD8+ T cells from blood, with Jurkat cell RNA spiked in. The sample's subset: FACS-sorted CD8+CD4-CCR7+CD45RA+ naive T cells. The receptors shown here come from a human donor in good health. Some libraries in this study had Jurkat cell RNA spiked in.

This clonotype occurred many times. This chain uses TRBV2 with TRBJ2-3, with no clear D. Germline CDR1 and CDR2: SNHLY and FYNNEI. The CDR3 loop spans 12 amino acids. V lost 3 bases and J 6 bases, leaving 7 bases between the germline ends. In nucleotides, the CDR3 is TGTGCCAGCAGTGACTTGGGCGATACGCAGTATTTT. This translates into CASSDLGDTQYF.

Note on this clonotype: At one of its ends the junction is not consistent with the germline gene, which may arise from a read error. V gene TRBV6-5 combines with J gene TRBJ2-7, with D possibly matching TRBD1 (5 bases). Germline V gene lookup returns CDR1 MNHEY and CDR2 SVGAGI. This CDR3 region has 17 residues. CDR3 bases: TGTGCCAGCAGTTACTCGCCGCGGCCCGCAGGGTTCTACGAGCAGTGCTTC. Protein product: CASSYSPRPAGFYEQCF.

This clonotype was picked up many times. The genes are TRBV12-3 or TRBV12-4 and TRBJ2-5, with 9 bases matching TRBD2. The length of the CDR3 is 18 residues. V was pared by 3 bases and J by 2 bases, with 13 bases of the junction left unmatched. This CDR3 reads CASSLGLAGPPTQETQYF. In DNA, the CDR3 is TGTGCCAGCAGTTTGGGCCTAGCGGGGCCCCCCACACAAGAGACCCAGTACTTC.

This clonotype turned up a few times. The rearrangement uses TRBV4-1 and TRBJ2-7; 12 bases map to TRBD2. The CDR3 loop spans 17 amino acids. Germline-derived CDR1 and CDR2 are MGHRA and YSYEKL. The J segment lost 3 bases and the V segment lost 3 bases, leaving 9 bases of the junction unmatched. The CDR3 protein is CASSQEGLAGTRYEQYF. DNA of the CDR3: TGCGCCAGCAGCCAGGAAGGACTAGCGGGGACCCGCTACGAGCAGTACTTC.

Only a few counts were recorded for this clonotype. Written as DNA, the CDR3 is TGTGCCAGCAGCGACCGGGACAGTGCAGATACGCAGTATTTT. Translated, it gives CASSDRDSADTQYF. This sequence joins TRBV7-9 and TRBJ2-3; TRBD1 matches 7 bases. CDR1 and CDR2 (germline): SEHNR, FQNEAQ (reference sequence). With V trimmed by 5 bases and J by 4 bases, 6 bases remained unmatched. The CDR3 consists of 14 residues.

A remark on this clonotype: It may be a read error: a sequence one base away is much more abundant. This chain connects TRBV29-1 to TRBJ2-7; D uncertain. V was clipped by 6 bases and J by 0 bases, with 12 bases between them. Germline CDR1 is SQVTM and CDR2 is ANQGSEA. The CDR3 has 13 amino acids. The CDR3 DNA sequence: TGCAGCGTAAAACAGAAGAACTCCTACGAGCAGTACTTC. Translating it yields CSVKQKNSYEQYF.

This clonotype has a count of ten or more. This chain links TRBV2 with TRBJ2-3; D is perhaps TRBD1 (6 bases). The germline V gene encodes CDR1 SNHLY and CDR2 FYNNEI. V dropped 6 bases and J dropped 0 bases, with 16 bases sitting between them. The length of the CDR3 is 16 residues. CDR3 sequence reads: CASRDRTAYSTDTQYF. Here the CDR3 DNA reads TGTGCCAGCAGGGATAGGACAGCATATAGCACAGATACGCAGTATTTT. The whole variable domain, remainder taken from reference TRBV2 and TRBJ2-3, is EPEVTQTPSHQVTQMGQEVILRCVPISNHLYFYWYRQILGQKVEFLVSFYNNEISEKSEIFDDQFSVERPDGSNFTLKIRSTKLEDSAMYFCASRDRTAYSTDTQYFGPGTRLTVL.

As regards this clonotype: This could be a read error, since a much larger clone is one nucleotide away. The chain combines TRBV7-9 with TRBJ2-3; 7 bases line up with TRBD2. The V gene end was trimmed by 5 bases and the J gene end by 7 bases; junction bases not matched to a gene: 12. Germline-derived CDR1 and CDR2 are SEHNR and FQNEAQ (reference sequence). The CDR3 extends over 15 amino acids. The CDR3 loop is CASSPRTREYNTQYF. CDR3 DNA sequence: TGTGCCAGCAGCCCCCGGACTAGAGAGTATAATACGCAGTATTTT.

The chain joins TRBV19 to TRBJ2-7, with D perhaps TRBD2 (6 bases). Germline V gene data show CDR1 as LNHDA and CDR2 as SQIVND (reference sequence). Trimming cost V 3 bases and J 5 bases, with 8 bases left between them. The CDR3 covers 12 residues. CDR3 region: CASSISGDEQYF. The CDR3 DNA is TGTGCCAGTAGTATCTCGGGGGACGAGCAGTACTTC.

A few counts support this clonotype. The chain couples TRBV4-2 to TRBJ1-2; D is perhaps TRBD1 (5 bases). The germline V gene encodes CDR1 LGHNA and CDR2 YNFKEQ. V lost 1 base, J lost 1 base, and 13 bases lay in between. The CDR3 is 16 amino acids. For the CDR3, the DNA is TGTGCCAGCAGCCAAGCGGGGCAGGAGGATAACTATGGCTACACCTTC. This encodes CASSQAGQEDNYGYTF.

The table lists this clonotype with a few counts. The chain joins TRBV19 to TRBJ2-5, with D perhaps TRBD2 (5 bases). The CDR3 is made up of 12 amino acids. The germline CDR1 and CDR2 sequences are LNHDA and SQIVND (reference sequence). V lost 7 bases and J 3 bases, leaving 9 bases between the germline ends. The CDR3 loop reads CASTDGEETQYF. The DNA for the CDR3 is TGTGCCAGTACGGACGGGGAAGAGACCCAGTACTTC.

This clonotype appeared a few times. J is TRBJ2-2 and V is TRBV5-4, with D possibly being TRBD1 (6 bases). CDR1 and CDR2 (germline): SGHNT, YYREEE (reference sequence). V was pared by 2 bases and J by 1 base, with 9 bases between. The CDR3 extends over 15 amino acids. For the CDR3, the DNA is TGTGCCAGCAGCTTCGGCAGGGGGAACACCGGGGAGCTGTTTTTT. Its translation is CASSFGRGNTGELFF.

This clonotype was recorded a few times. The chain employs TRBV20-1 and TRBJ2-7, with D perhaps TRBD1 (6 bases). The CDR3 is 13 residues long. Trimming removed 0 bases from V and 4 bases from J, with 10 bases in between. The germline V gene has CDR1 DFQATT and CDR2 SNEGSKA (reference sequence). CDR3 DNA: TGCAGTGCTAGAGATCAGGGGTTTTACGAGCAGTACTTC. This codes for CSARDQGFYEQYF.

This clonotype has a count of ten or more. V usage is TRBV28 and J usage is TRBJ2-7; D is ambiguous. Trimming pared 6 bases from V and 5 bases from J, leaving 8 bases between. The CDR3 contains 11 residues. Germline assignment: CDR1 MDHEN and CDR2 SYDVKM. The CDR3 DNA sequence: TGTGCCAGCAGGGCTTGGAACGAGCAGTACTTC. This sequence encodes CASRAWNEQYF. The full variable domain, completed using reference TRBV28 and TRBJ2-7, is DVKVTQSSRYLVKRTGEKVFLECVQDMDHENMFWYRQDPGLGLRLIYFSYDVKMKEKGDIPEGYSVSREKKERFSLILESASTNQTSMYLCASRAWNEQYFGPGTRLTVT.

This clonotype was seen a few times. Germline and junction disagree at one end, which may indicate a read error. The V gene is TRBV5-3, the J gene TRBJ2-7, with D tentatively TRBD1 or TRBD2 (5 bases each). TRBV5-3 is identified as an open reading frame with a role that is uncertain. CDR3 size: 16 residues. This CDR3 is CASSSLRGTGPLEQYF. CDR3 in DNA: TGTGCCAGCAGCTCCCTGCGAGGGACGGGGCCCCTGGAGCAGTACTTC.

The chain links TRBV7-9 to TRBJ1-2; 9 positions match TRBD1. Germline V gene sequence: CDR1 SEHNR, CDR2 FQNEAQ (reference sequence). This CDR3 spans 15 amino acids. After removal of 5 bases from V and 2 bases from J, the junction contained 6 bases not matched to a gene. The CDR3 DNA sequence: TGTGCCAGCAGCCTTACGACAGGGGGAAACTATGGCTACACCTTC. Protein sequence: CASSLTTGGNYGYTF.

This clonotype was picked up many times. CDR3 region: CSVEDGEYTGELFF. CDR3 DNA: TGCAGCGTTGAAGACGGGGAGTACACCGGGGAGCTGTTTTTT. This chain joins TRBV29-1 and TRBJ2-2; possibly TRBD2 for D (5 bases). The length of the CDR3 is 14 residues. Trimming left V 0 bases short and J 3 bases short, with 8 bases between. CDR1 SQVTM and CDR2 ANQGSEA come from the germline V gene.

This chain joins TRBV4-3 and TRBJ2-3, with 9 bases that match TRBD2. The CDR3 extends over 17 amino acids. The V gene's germline CDR1 is LGHNA and CDR2 YSLEER. The V and J ends lost 0 bases and 5 bases, in that order; junction bases with no gene match: 9. CDR3 residues: CASSQDRLAGNKDTQYF. The DNA of the CDR3 is TGCGCCAGCAGCCAAGATCGGCTAGCGGGGAATAAAGATACGCAGTATTTT.

A remark on this clonotype: Because it lacks the conserved phenylalanine or tryptophan at the end, this CDR3 is likely a read error. The rearrangement links TRBV12-3 or TRBV12-4 to TRBJ2-3; D ambiguous. The CDR3 extends over 12 amino acids. Trimming cost V 1 base and J 6 bases, with 5 bases left between them. Here the CDR3 DNA reads TGTGCCAGCAGTTTAGTAGGGGATACGCAGTATTCT. Its protein is CASSLVGDTQYS.

This clonotype was detected a few times. The chain links TRBV7-2 to TRBJ2-7; D perhaps matches TRBD2 (5 bases). Germline V gene sequence: CDR1 SGHTA, CDR2 FQGNSA. Trimming removed 5 bases from V and 5 bases from J, with 28 bases in between. The CDR3 is 18 amino acids. The CDR3 DNA follows: TGTGCCAGCAGCCCTCAGTCTGCCATTAGCGCCTTTATCCACGAGCAGTACTTC. Translated, it gives CASSPQSAISAFIHEQYF.

There are a few counts of this clonotype. CDR3 region: CASSLVGGSAAYEQYF. The CDR3 nucleotides read TGTGCCAGCAGTTTAGTGGGGGGTAGTGCCGCTTACGAGCAGTACTTC. The V call is TRBV27, the J call TRBJ2-7, with D tentatively TRBD2 (6 bases). Germline CDR1 is MNHEY and CDR2 is SMNVEV (reference sequence). The CDR3 has 16 residues. V was cut by 2 bases and J by 4 bases, with 18 bases left in between.

The chain combines TRBV15 with TRBJ1-6; possible D gene TRBD1, 6 bases. Trimming removed 5 bases at V and 1 base at J, with 15 bases between. CDR1 and CDR2 from the germline V gene are LNHNV and YYDKDF (reference sequence). The CDR3 is made up of 17 amino acids. The CDR3 here is CATSPGEQRSYNSPLHF. The CDR3 nucleotides read TGTGCCACCAGCCCAGGGGAACAAAGGTCCTATAATTCACCCCTCCACTTT.

V and J are TRBV9 and TRBJ2-1, with D possibly being TRBD2 (5 bases). Per the germline V gene, CDR1 is SGDLS and CDR2 is YYNGEE. This CDR3 is built from 13 residues. V gave up 0 bases and J gave up 9 bases, with 10 bases separating them. CDR3 loop: CASSVGSAGEQFF. The CDR3 DNA sequence: TGTGCCAGCAGCGTAGGTAGCGCGGGTGAGCAGTTCTTC. Full variable domain (rest looked up from reference TRBV9 and TRBJ2-1): DSGVTQTPKHLITATGQRVTLRCSPRSGDLSVYWYQQSLDQGLQFLIQYYNGEERAKGNILERFSAQQFPDLHSELNLSSLELGDSALYFCASSVGSAGEQFFGPGTRLTVL.

This clonotype came up a few times. This chain uses TRBV6-1 with TRBJ2-5; D ambiguous. CDR3 length: 17 amino acids. With 6 bases removed from V and 3 bases from J, the gap between germline ends came to 23 bases. CDR1 is MNHNS, CDR2 SASEGT, per germline. CDR3 DNA sequence: TGTGCCAGCAGCTTAAACACAGTGAGAGGACCCGAAGAGACCCAGTACTTC. Translated: CASSLNTVRGPEETQYF.

This clonotype was picked up a small number of times. V is TRBV11-2 and J is TRBJ2-3; D may be TRBD2 (7 bases). The CDR3 sequence is 17 residues long. Germline CDR1 and CDR2: SGHAT and FQNNGV. V shed 2 bases and J shed 1 base, with 16 bases lying between them. The CDR3 coding sequence is TGTGCCAGCAGCTTATTTGAGTGGGGGGGCCGCACAGATACGCAGTATTTT. It specifies CASSLFEWGGRTDTQYF.

The V call is TRBV30, the J call TRBJ1-1; a possible D gene is TRBD1 (6 bases). V lost 4 bases to trimming and J lost 4 bases, with 19 bases between them. This CDR3 is built from 15 residues. CDR1 is GTSNPN, CDR2 SVGIG, per germline (reference sequence). The CDR3 coding sequence is TGTGCCTGGACCCGGGGGGCTCCTGGGTTCACTGAAGCTTTCTTT. Its translation is CAWTRGAPGFTEAFF. The full variable domain, its missing parts supplied by reference TRBV30 and TRBJ1-1, is SQTIHQWPATLVQPVGSPLSLECTVEGTSNPNLYWYRQAAGRGLQLLFYSVGIGQISSEVPQNLSASRPQDRQFILSSKKLLLSDSGFYLCAWTRGAPGFTEAFFGQGTRLTVV.